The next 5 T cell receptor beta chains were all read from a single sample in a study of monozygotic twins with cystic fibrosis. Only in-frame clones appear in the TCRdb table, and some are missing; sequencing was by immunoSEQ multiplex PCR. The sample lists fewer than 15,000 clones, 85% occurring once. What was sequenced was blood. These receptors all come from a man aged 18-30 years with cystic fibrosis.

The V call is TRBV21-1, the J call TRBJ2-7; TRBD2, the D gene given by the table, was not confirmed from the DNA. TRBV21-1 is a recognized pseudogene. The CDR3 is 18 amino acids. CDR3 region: CASSKGREGTQPRYEQYF. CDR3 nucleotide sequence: TGTGCCAGCAGCAAAGGTCGGGAGGGGACCCAGCCCCGCTACGAGCAGTACTTC.

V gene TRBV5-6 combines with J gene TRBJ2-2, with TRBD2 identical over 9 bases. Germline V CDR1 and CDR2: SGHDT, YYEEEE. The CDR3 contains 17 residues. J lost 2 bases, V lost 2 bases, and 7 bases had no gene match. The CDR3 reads CASSFQAAGGNTGELFF. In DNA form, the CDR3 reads TGTGCCAGCAGCTTCCAAGCAGCGGGGGGAAACACCGGGGAGCTGTTTTTT.

The CDR3 reads CASSQDPTGDYGYTF. Written as DNA, the CDR3 is TGCGCCAGCAGCCAAGATCCGACAGGGGACTATGGCTACACCTTC. This chain connects TRBV4-1 to TRBJ1-2, with 8 nucleotides matching TRBD1. The CDR3 has 15 residues. Looked up from germline, CDR1 is MGHRA and CDR2 is YSYEKL. Unmatched junction bases numbered 3, after V lost 0 bases and J lost 3 bases.

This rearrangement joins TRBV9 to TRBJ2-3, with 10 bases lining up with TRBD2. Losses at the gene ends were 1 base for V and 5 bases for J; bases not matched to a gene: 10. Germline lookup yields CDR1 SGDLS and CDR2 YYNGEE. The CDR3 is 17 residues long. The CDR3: CASSVSVTSGRGDTQYF. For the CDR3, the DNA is TGTGCCAGCAGCGTATCAGTGACTAGCGGGCGTGGAGATACGCAGTATTTT.

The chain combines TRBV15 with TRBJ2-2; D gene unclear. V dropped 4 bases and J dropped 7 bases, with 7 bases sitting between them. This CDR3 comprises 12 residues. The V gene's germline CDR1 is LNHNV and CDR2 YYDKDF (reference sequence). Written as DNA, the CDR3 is TGTGCCACCAGCAAGGAGATCGGGGAGCTGTTTTTT. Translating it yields CATSKEIGELFF.